Below, 18 T cell receptor beta chains from the same sample are listed, as sequenced in a study of blood T cells in healthy people across ages. PCR was performed a second time for about 7 to 11 cycles using a sample-barcoded 5' primer and a J-beta primer mix. A single record per CDR3 protein comes from TCRdb applying MiXCR to the 5' RACE reads. The sample consists of 1 million or so distinct CDR3 sequences, around 27% of them appearing once. These data were also reused for a study on T cells of mothers and their children.

The sample was blood. The receptors were gathered from a girl aged 2 to 10 in good health.

The J gene is TRBJ2-1, the V gene TRBV9; D might be TRBD2 (5 bases). The DNA end favors TRBJ2-7, so the J call may be wrong. Germline V gives CDR1 SGDLS, CDR2 YYNGEE. The CDR3 covers 13 residues. The CDR3 reads CASSVATGSEQYF. Here the CDR3 DNA reads TGTGCCAGCAGCGTAGCTACGGGATCCGAGCAGTACTTC.

This chain uses TRBV7-9 with TRBJ2-1; D unclear. The length of the CDR3 is 16 residues. Germline values: CDR1 SEHNR, CDR2 FQNEAQ (reference sequence). Trimming left V 1 base short and J 0 bases short, with 10 bases between. The CDR3: CASSLGPVSSYNEQFF. In DNA form, the CDR3 reads TGTGCCAGCAGCTTAGGACCAGTAAGCTCCTACAATGAGCAGTTCTTC.

This chain connects TRBV7-2 to TRBJ2-5; D gene ambiguous. Germline CDR1 and CDR2: SGHTA and FQGNSA. The length of the CDR3 is 15 residues. The V gene lost 5 bases and the J gene lost 0 bases, with 13 bases spanning the gap. CDR3 DNA: TGTGCCAGCAGCCCCCTACGAATCTACCAAGAGACCCAGTACTTC. Translation: CASSPLRIYQETQYF.

This clonotype was seen many times. This chain connects TRBV15 to TRBJ1-1; D gene ambiguous. The V gene lost 4 bases and the J gene lost 1 base, with 4 bases spanning the gap. The germline V gene has CDR1 LNHNV and CDR2 YYDKDF (reference sequence). The CDR3 covers 12 residues. The chain's CDR3 is CATSTENTEAFF. For the CDR3, the DNA is TGTGCCACCAGCACGGAGAACACTGAAGCTTTCTTT.

This rearrangement joins TRBV6-5 to TRBJ2-3; the match to TRBD1 covers 7 bases. Trimming at V came to 10 bases and at J to 10 bases, leaving 11 bases not matched to a gene. The CDR3 runs to 12 residues. Germline V gene data show CDR1 as MNHEY and CDR2 as SVGAGI. CDR3 nucleotides: TGTGCCACGCGCCTGGAGACAGGGTCGCAGTATTTT. This sequence encodes CATRLETGSQYF.

The rearrangement links TRBV7-9 to TRBJ2-5; perhaps TRBD1 as D (6 bases). Germline V lookup: CDR1 SEHNR, CDR2 FQNEAQ (reference sequence). The CDR3 length is 15 residues. V gave up 4 bases and J gave up 2 bases, with 14 bases separating them. The CDR3, as DNA: TGTGCCAGCAGCTCAAAGGACAGTTTTCAAGAGACCCAGTACTTC. Its translation is CASSSKDSFQETQYF.

This clonotype was picked up a small number of times. The genes are TRBV7-9 and TRBJ1-1, with D perhaps TRBD1 (5 bases). V shed 4 bases and J shed 4 bases, with 16 bases lying between them. Per germline, CDR1 SEHNR and CDR2 FQNEAQ (reference sequence). The CDR3 totals 15 residues. This CDR3 reads CASSWGIGVSTEAFF. Written as DNA, the CDR3 is TGTGCCAGCAGCTGGGGCATCGGGGTATCCACTGAAGCTTTCTTT.

This clonotype was found a few times. The junction shows a germline mismatch at one end, possibly a read error. V is TRBV3-1 and J is TRBJ2-3; TRBD1 might be the D (6 bases). CDR3 length: 15 residues. Germline V gene sequence: CDR1 LGHDT, CDR2 YNNKEL (reference sequence). The CDR3 DNA follows: TGTGTCAGCAGCCAAGTTGGGGGCTGGGTAGATACGCAGTATTTT. Translated: CVSSQVGGWVDTQYF.

This chain joins TRBV7-2 and TRBJ1-1; D unclear. CDR3 length: 16 residues. V was cut by 1 base and J by 0 bases, with 12 bases left in between. The V gene's germline CDR1 is SGHTA and CDR2 FQGNSA. CDR3 protein: CASSLEGRTMNTEAFF. CDR3 bases: TGTGCCAGCAGCTTAGAGGGCAGAACCATGAACACTGAAGCTTTCTTT.

This clonotype was seen a few times. The chain couples TRBV5-6 to TRBJ2-1; D is perhaps TRBD1 (6 bases). Trimming stripped 2 bases from V and 8 bases from J, with 20 bases between. Germline values: CDR1 SGHDT, CDR2 YYEEEE. The CDR3 length is 16 residues. The CDR3 DNA follows: TGTGCCAGCAGCTTTGGGACATACGTCAGGTATGATGAGCAGTTCTTC. Encoded protein: CASSFGTYVRYDEQFF.

The rearrangement joins TRBV9 to TRBJ2-5; TRBD1 matches 8 bases. The end of the DNA fits TRBJ2-7 better, so the J call may be wrong. The germline CDR1 and CDR2 sequences are SGDLS and YYNGEE. This CDR3 is built from 15 residues. The CDR3 coding sequence is TGTGCCAGCAGCTACGGACAGGGAAGCCTCTACGAGCAGTACTTC. As protein: CASSYGQGSLYEQYF.

This clonotype was picked up a small number of times. One end of the junction fails to match germline, which may point to a read error. The chain uses TRBV7-2 and TRBJ2-5; no definite D call. The CDR3 runs to 11 residues. Looked up from germline, CDR1 is SGHTA and CDR2 is FQGNSA. Here the CDR3 reads CASTSQGTQYF. The CDR3 nucleotides are TGTGCCAGCACATCACAAGGGACCCAGTACTTC.

The table lists this clonotype with a few counts. The junction and the germline gene differ at one end; a read error may be behind it. This sequence joins TRBV5-1 and TRBJ2-5, with D tentatively TRBD1 (6 bases). CDR1 is SGHRS and CDR2 is YFSETQ in the germline V gene. This CDR3 region has 12 residues. The CDR3 DNA reads as TGCGCCAGCAGGGACAGTGAAGAGGCCCAGTACTTC. Residues: CASRDSEEAQYF.

The chain employs TRBV11-2 and TRBJ1-2; a weak D match, TRBD1 (5 bases). Germline V lookup: CDR1 SGHAT, CDR2 FQNNGV. V lost 3 bases and J 6 bases, leaving 14 bases between the germline ends. This CDR3 region has 14 residues. The CDR3 here is CASSFGAGRNGYTF. DNA of the CDR3: TGTGCCAGCAGCTTCGGGGCAGGGAGAAATGGCTACACCTTC.

This clonotype has only a few counts. CDR3 nucleotide sequence: TGTGCCAGCAGCTTAAGGGACAGGTCCATAGCCAAAAACATTCAGTACTTC. Protein sequence: CASSLRDRSIAKNIQYF. The chain joins TRBV13 to TRBJ2-4; 8 bases line up with TRBD1. The CDR3 is 17 amino acids. The germline CDR1 and CDR2 sequences are PRHDT and FYEKMQ (reference sequence). Germline trimming cut 2 bases from V and 0 bases from J; bases unmatched to any gene: 6.

In this sample, this clonotype turned up a few times. This chain joins TRBV5-1 and TRBJ2-7; 8 nucleotides agree with TRBD1. This CDR3 is 17 amino acids long. V was pared by 3 bases and J by 0 bases, with 11 bases of the junction left unmatched. Germline V gives CDR1 SGHRS, CDR2 YFSETQ. CDR3 region: CASSSKPGQDFSYEQYF. CDR3 in DNA: TGCGCCAGCAGCTCAAAACCGGGACAGGACTTCTCCTACGAGCAGTACTTC.

This clonotype was found a few times. This chain links TRBV4-2 with TRBJ1-2, with a tentative D call TRBD1 (5 bases). The CDR3 is made up of 16 amino acids. The ends were cut back, 4 bases at V and 4 bases at J, with 19 bases in the middle. Germline values: CDR1 LGHNA, CDR2 YNFKEQ. The CDR3 reads CASSPDAWGAIYGYTF. CDR3 coding DNA: TGTGCCAGCAGCCCGGACGCTTGGGGCGCCATCTATGGCTACACCTTC.

V usage is TRBV14 and J usage is TRBJ1-2; D gene ambiguous. CDR3 length: 14 residues. CDR1 is SGHDN and CDR2 is FVKESK in the germline V gene. Deletions cut 1 base from V and 1 base from J, with 7 bases between. CDR3 residues: CASSQVGDNYGYTF. For the CDR3, the DNA is TGTGCCAGCAGCCAAGTCGGTGATAACTATGGCTACACCTTC.